The sequence of this TCR beta chain was determined in a study of shared clonotypes between healthy human individuals. For this clone: Its target is not known. In the same sample, other DNA sequences code for this CDR3.

Points from the study as a whole: Sharing across four donors was highest in naive CD4 (roughly 5%) and lowest in memory CD8 (about 0.4%).

Trimming took off 2 bases at V and 0 bases at J, with 10 bases between the two ends. From germline, CDR1 is SGDLS and CDR2 YYNGEE. The CDR3 spans 15 residues. Using immunoSEQ multiplex PCR, the repertoire was profiled, and TCRdb retains in-frame clones only, with some absent. This sample has more than 1.2 million clones; approximately 98.5% occur once, and the top ten carry about 0.4%. This receptor was obtained from a man younger than 40 in good health. The material sequenced was naive CD4+ T cells sorted from blood. Documented subset: CD45RA+ positively selected. The chain is built from TRBV9 and TRBJ2-3, with D possibly being TRBD1 (5 bases). The CDR3 sequence is CASSVGASSTDTQYF. CDR3 nucleotides: TGTGCCAGCAGCGTTGGGGCCTCTAGCACAGATACGCAGTATTTT.